This T cell receptor (beta chain) was sequenced in a study of T cells after yellow fever vaccination. In germline, CDR1 is SEHNR, CDR2 FQNEAQ (reference sequence). CDR3 length equals 15 residues. V was shortened by 2 bases and J by 2 bases, with 12 bases between the two germline ends. TCRdb ran MiXCR on the 5' RACE reads and lists one entry per CDR3 protein. The sample holds some 340,000 distinct CDR3 sequences, around 10% seen once. The clonotype originates from a man aged 18 to 30 who received the YFV17D yellow fever vaccine. The rearrangement uses TRBV7-9 and TRBJ2-5; D not resolved. The specimen comprised CD4+ T cells sorted from PBMCs, sampled 45 days after the yellow fever booster vaccination. The CDR3 sequence: CASSLFLRQQETQYF. The CDR3 DNA sequence: TGTGCCAGCAGCTTATTTCTGAGGCAGCAAGAGACCCAGTACTTC.